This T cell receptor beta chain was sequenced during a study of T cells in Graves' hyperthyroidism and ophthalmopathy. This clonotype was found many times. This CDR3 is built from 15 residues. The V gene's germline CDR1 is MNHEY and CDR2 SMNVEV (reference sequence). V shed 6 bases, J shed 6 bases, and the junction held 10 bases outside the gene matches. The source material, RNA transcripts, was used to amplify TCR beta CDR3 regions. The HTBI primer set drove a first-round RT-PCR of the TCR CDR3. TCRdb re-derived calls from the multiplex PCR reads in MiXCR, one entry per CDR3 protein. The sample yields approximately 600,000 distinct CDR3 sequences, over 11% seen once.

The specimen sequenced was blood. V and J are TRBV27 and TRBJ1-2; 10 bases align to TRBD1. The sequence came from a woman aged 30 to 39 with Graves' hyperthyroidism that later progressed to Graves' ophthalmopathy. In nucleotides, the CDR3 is TGTGCCAGCAGAGGACAGGGGGTCTTTAAGGATGGCTACACCTTC. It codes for CASRGQGVFKDGYTF.